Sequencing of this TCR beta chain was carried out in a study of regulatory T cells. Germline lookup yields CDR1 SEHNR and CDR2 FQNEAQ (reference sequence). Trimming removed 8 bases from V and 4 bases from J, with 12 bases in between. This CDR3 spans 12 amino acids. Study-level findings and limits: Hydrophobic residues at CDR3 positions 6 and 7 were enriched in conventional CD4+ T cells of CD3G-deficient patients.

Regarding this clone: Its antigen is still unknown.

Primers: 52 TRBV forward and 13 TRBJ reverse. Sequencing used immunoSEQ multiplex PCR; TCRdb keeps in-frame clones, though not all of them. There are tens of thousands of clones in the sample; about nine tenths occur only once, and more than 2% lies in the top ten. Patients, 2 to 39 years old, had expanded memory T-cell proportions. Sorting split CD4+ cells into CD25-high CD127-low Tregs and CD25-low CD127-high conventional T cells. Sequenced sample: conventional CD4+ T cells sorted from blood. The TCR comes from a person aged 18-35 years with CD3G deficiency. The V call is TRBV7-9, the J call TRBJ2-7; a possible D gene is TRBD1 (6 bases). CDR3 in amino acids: CASGRGGYEQYF. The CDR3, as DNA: TGTGCCAGCGGACGAGGGGGATACGAGCAGTACTTC.